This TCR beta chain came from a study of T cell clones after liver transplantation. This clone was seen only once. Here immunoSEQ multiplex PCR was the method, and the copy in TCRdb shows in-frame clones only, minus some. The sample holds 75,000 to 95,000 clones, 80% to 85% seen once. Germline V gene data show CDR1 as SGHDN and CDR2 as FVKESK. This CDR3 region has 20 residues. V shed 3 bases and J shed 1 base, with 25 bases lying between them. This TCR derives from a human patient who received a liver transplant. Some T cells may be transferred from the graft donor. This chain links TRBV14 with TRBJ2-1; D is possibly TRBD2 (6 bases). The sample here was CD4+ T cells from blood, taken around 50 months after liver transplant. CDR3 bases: TGTGCCAGCAGCCAGGACCGGGACTCCCGAGGAAGAGCGTCCTACAATGAGCAGTTCTTC. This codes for CASSQDRDSRGRASYNEQFF.